One TCR beta chain is described in this entry. This clonotype appeared a few times. Its antigen is unknown. A far larger clone is one nucleotide away, so this likely arose from a read error. This sample was included in a study of regulatory T cells in long-lasting Graves disease (dated by TCRdb to about 2021). Regarding the research as a whole: In the newly diagnosed Graves' disease group, patients had been taking antithyroid drugs for less than 3 months. This study used TCR sequencing and RNA sequencing of peripheral blood to compare persistent Graves' disease patients against newly diagnosed Graves' disease patients. The study was conducted in China and was registered as a clinical trial. A total of around 35 samples were covered by TCR sequencing, comprising 13 persistent and around 20 newly diagnosed Graves' disease patients. Summary of the overall study and its limitations: Persistent patients shared more public clonotypes among themselves (around 3,000) than newly diagnosed patients did (about 900). Compared with newly diagnosed patients, persistent Graves' disease patients had lower TCR Shannon entropy and fewer highly expanded clones, which suggests clonal expansion. Because the primary lesion, thyroid tissue, could not be accessed, the study looked at peripheral blood alone. The small sample size was acknowledged by the authors as a limitation that may reduce accuracy. Sequencing and analysis were limited to the TCR beta chain. Preferential use of TRBV28, TRBJ1-2 and TRBJ2-5 was observed in persistent disease, whereas TRBV20-1 and TRBJ2-1 were favored in newly diagnosed disease.

Read against the paper, the sample's time point label means: newly diagnosed GD, antithyroid drugs for less than 3 months. RNA was extracted from PBMCs in TRIzol for both TCR sequencing and RNA sequencing. Graves' disease was diagnosed according to American Thyroid Association guidelines. Patients were recruited from an endocrinology department in Xi'an, China. Each patient gave 9 to 10 milliliters of peripheral blood, collected in an EDTA anticoagulant tube. Ficoll Paque Plus density gradient separation was used to isolate PBMCs, and no further T cell sorting was performed. An Agilent 2100 Bioanalyzer and agarose gel were used to assess RNA quality, and a NanoDrop 2000 was used to measure RNA concentration. Trimming costs V 2 bases and J 6 bases, and their ends lie 17 bases apart. The germline V gene gives CDR1 as MGHDK and CDR2 as SYGVNS. Inclusive of the bounding cysteine and phenylalanine, the CDR3 is 15 residues long. Left in the record is the CDR3 DNA by itself, 45 bases read in frame from the first base.

The library relied on multiplex PCR. The instrument was an Illumina HiSeq 4000. CDR3 regions were amplified by Arm-PCR with iRepertoire HTBI primers to construct TCR beta libraries. Before sequencing, the PCR products went through gel purification. The original methods were these. Gene usage analysis of CDR3 amino acid clonotypes used the approximately 62 TRBV and some 15 TRBJ segments found across samples. COPE and FqMerger were used to merge the filtered high-quality paired reads into contigs. BLAST was used to align contigs to IMGT TRBV, TRBD and TRBJ reference genes, with CDR3 defined following IMGT. Any clonotype with a frequency above 0.1% was classified as a highly expanded clone. Repertoire diversity was measured by Shannon entropy, and V-J evenness by the Gini coefficient. A clonotype was considered public if more than one individual shared it. TCRdb trimmed public reads at Q25 via fastp, called clones via MiXCR and kept in-frame beta chains. One record per CDR3 amino acid sequence lists the most common genes and DNA. In this record, the V and J calls reflect TCRdb's handling and not the investigators' own analysis. The sample table records 530,000 or so distinct CDR3 sequences; approximately 12% of these occur just once. The leading ten clones occupy roughly a tenth of the sample.

These data were also filed under a second study, of T cells in Graves' hyperthyroidism and ophthalmopathy. Reported in the second study: Stable Graves' hyperthyroidism was defined as no progression to ophthalmopathy during 18 months of follow-up. Hyperthyroidism patients were newly diagnosed, had a disease duration of under 2 months, and were aged 18 to 65 years. Any patient with an uncontrolled infection, another autoimmune disease, pregnancy or lactation was excluded. Diagnoses relied on clinical symptoms, serum thyroxine and TRAb, thyroid ultrasound and orbital computed tomography. A first-round RT-PCR of the TCR CDR3 used the HTBI primer set with the Qiagen OneStep RT-PCR kit. Most expanded thyroid clonotypes (frequency above 0.001) were also detected in blood, a finding suggesting that blood repertoires may reflect thyroid immune responses. A 13 V-J signature model separated ophthalmopathy from stable hyperthyroidism, with 87.88% sensitivity and 81.08% specificity in cross-validation and 80%/75% in testing. In validation, progression to ophthalmopathy was predicted by the model with 70.59% sensitivity and 72.22% specificity, a median of about 6.4 months before onset. TCR V-J signatures able to tell the groups apart were searched for in a discovery cohort of more than 90 patients, of whom more than 40 had Graves' ophthalmopathy and roughly 57 had stable Graves' hyperthyroidism. An independent validation cohort of under 20 hyperthyroidism patients and 17 patients who later progressed to ophthalmopathy tested prospective prediction of ophthalmopathy. The approximately 90 discovery patients were randomly split 7:3 into training and test sets. Thyroid tissue and blood T-cell repertoires from about six Graves' hyperthyroidism patients were also compared in the study. After sampling, hyperthyroidism patients received methimazole starting at 30 mg daily, and ophthalmopathy patients received high-dose intravenous methylprednisolone. Libraries were constructed in a second round of multiplex PCR, after which size selection and purification were carried out. Libraries were sequenced paired-end with 100 bp reads on an Illumina HiSeq2000. SOAPnuke was used to process the raw data, throwing out any read that contained adapters or uncalled bases, had a mean Phred below 15, or lacked an exact constant-primer or identifier match. COPE v1.2.5 was used to merge high-quality paired reads, and clonotypes were defined as unique nucleotide sequences. MiTCR v1.1 was used to align clonotypes to the IMGT TRBV, TRBD and TRBJ reference segments. The analysis was restricted to V-J combinations with a frequency above 0.0001, which together covered approximately 99% of the repertoires. The TCS score was defined as F50 (clonal expansion) divided by E x V (chaos), with BLOSUM62-based TCRdist calculated between CDR3 peptides within each V-J. Welch's t-statistics and random forest reduced just over 500 V-J features to roughly 13, which were used in a naive Bayes classifier (R e1071). Sample size was not statistically predetermined, and blinding of investigators to group allocation was not performed. The paper reports TCR Vbeta CDR3 sequencing of over 120 peripheral blood samples: around 45 ophthalmopathy, some 80 hyperthyroidism and about 17 progressor patients.

This sample comprised peripheral blood mononuclear cells (PBMCs), obtained at new diagnosis, from a patient treated with antithyroid drugs. This chain joins TRBV25-1 to TRBJ2-7, with the D call perhaps TRBD1 or TRBD2, as 5 bases match in each case. The sequence came from a young man with Graves disease. Donor details come from another sample of the same person, matched by shared clones. CDR3 loop: CASSEAPEGHCEQYF. The DNA sequence is as follows: TGTGCCAGCAGTGAAGCCCCTGAGGGGCACTGCGAGCAGTACTTC.